This section outlines one T cell receptor beta chain sequence together with its context. What it binds is not known. Produced via immunoSEQ multiplex PCR; TCRdb's table is partial and in-frame only. The table lists approximately 76,000 clones, 65% to 85% of them singletons. These data originate in a study of T cells in localized non-small cell lung cancer. V lost 8 bases, J lost 0 bases, and 11 bases lay in between. Germline V CDR1 and CDR2: SEHNR, FQNEAQ (reference sequence). CDR3 length equals 14 residues. Study results and limitations: Since sequencing was restricted to only one region of the tumor, intratumor heterogeneity remains a possibility. A median of around 57 clones ranked among the top 100 in tumor appeared in adjacent lung. Exceeding tumor, uninvolved adjacent lung had the highest T cell clonality. Longer overall survival was linked to higher blood T cell density.

This sequence joins TRBV7-9 and TRBJ1-5, with a weak D call TRBD1 (6 bases). This clonotype was sampled from a female donor older than 55 with stage I lung adenocarcinoma. The sample in question was peripheral blood, obtained before any cancer treatment. The CDR3 here is CASQTGHSNQPQHF. CDR3 sequence (DNA): TGTGCCAGCCAGACAGGCCATAGCAATCAGCCCCAGCATTTT.